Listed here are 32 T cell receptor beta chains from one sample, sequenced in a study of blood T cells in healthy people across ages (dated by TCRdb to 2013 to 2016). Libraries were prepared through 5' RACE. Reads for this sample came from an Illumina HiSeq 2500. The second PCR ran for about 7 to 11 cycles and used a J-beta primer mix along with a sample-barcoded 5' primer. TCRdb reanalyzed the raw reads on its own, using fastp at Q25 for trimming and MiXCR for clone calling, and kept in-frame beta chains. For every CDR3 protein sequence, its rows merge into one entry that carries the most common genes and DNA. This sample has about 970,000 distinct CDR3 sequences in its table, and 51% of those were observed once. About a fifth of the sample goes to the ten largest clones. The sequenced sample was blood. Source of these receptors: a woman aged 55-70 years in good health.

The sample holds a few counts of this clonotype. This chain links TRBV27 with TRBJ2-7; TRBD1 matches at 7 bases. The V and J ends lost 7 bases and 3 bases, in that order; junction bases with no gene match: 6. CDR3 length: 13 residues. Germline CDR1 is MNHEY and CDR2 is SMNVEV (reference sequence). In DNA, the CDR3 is TGTGCCAGCACGAGGACAGGAGACTACGAGCAGTACTTC. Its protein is CASTRTGDYEQYF.

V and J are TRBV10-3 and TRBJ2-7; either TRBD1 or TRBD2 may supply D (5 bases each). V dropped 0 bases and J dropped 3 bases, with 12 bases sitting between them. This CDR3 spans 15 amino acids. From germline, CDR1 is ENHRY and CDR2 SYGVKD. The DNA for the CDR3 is TGTGCCATCAGTGAGTCCGGGGCGAAACTCTACGAGCAGTACTTC. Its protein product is CAISESGAKLYEQYF.

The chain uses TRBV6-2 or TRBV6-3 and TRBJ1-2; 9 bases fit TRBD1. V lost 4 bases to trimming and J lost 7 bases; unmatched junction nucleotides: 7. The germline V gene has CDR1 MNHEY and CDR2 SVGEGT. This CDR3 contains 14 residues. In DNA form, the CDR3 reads TGTGCCAGCAGTTCCTACAGGGGGCCATCTGGCTACACCTTC. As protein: CASSSYRGPSGYTF.

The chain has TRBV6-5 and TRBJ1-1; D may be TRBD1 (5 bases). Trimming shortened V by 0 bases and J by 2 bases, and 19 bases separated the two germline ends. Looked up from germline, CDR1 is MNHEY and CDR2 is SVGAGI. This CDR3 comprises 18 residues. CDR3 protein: CASSYSSGSGPFNTEAFF. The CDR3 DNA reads TGTGCCAGCAGTTACTCGTCAGGGTCGGGCCCCTTTAACACTGAAGCTTTCTTT.

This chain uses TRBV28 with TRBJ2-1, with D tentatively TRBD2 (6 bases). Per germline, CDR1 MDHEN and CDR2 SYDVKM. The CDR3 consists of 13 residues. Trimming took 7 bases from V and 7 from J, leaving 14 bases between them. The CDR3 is CASISAGRNEQFF. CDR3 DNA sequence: TGTGCCAGCATCTCCGCGGGGCGAAATGAGCAGTTCTTC.

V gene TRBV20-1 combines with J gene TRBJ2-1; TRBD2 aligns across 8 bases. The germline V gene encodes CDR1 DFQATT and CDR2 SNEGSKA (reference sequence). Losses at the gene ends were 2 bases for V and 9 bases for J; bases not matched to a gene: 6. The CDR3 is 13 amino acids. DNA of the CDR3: TGCAGTGCTAGACGGCGGGAGGCGGGTGAGCAGTTCTTC. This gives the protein CSARRREAGEQFF.

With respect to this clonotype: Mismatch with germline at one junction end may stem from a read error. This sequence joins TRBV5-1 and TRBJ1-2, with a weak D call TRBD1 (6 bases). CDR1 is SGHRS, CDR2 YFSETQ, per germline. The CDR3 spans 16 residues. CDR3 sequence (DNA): TGCGCCAACAGCTTGTCGGCTCGACAGGCCGACCGAGGCTACACCTTC. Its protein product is CANSLSARQADRGYTF.

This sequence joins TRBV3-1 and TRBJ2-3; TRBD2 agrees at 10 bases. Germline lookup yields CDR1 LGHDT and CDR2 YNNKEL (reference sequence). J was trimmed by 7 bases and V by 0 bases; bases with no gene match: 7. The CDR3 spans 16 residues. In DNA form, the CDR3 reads TGTGCCAGCAGCCAAGACTCTGGACTAGCGGAGAATACGCAGTATTTT. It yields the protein CASSQDSGLAENTQYF.

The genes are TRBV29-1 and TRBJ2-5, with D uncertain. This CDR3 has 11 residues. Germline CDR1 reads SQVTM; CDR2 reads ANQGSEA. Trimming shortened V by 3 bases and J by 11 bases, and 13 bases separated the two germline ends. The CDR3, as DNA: TGCAGCGTTGAGAGACGCTTTGAGCAGTACTTC. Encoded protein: CSVERRFEQYF.

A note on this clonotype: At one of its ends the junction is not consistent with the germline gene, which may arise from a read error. In DNA, the CDR3 is TGCGCCAGCAGCCTCGGGACTAGCAGAGATACGCAGTATTTT. It is translated as CASSLGTSRDTQYF. The chain recombines TRBV10-1 with TRBJ2-3; 9 nucleotides agree with TRBD2. Looked up from germline, CDR1 is WNHNN and CDR2 is SYGVQD (reference sequence). This CDR3 has 14 amino acids.

In DNA, the CDR3 is TGTGCCAGCAGCCAAGGTGGCGCACCTGAAGCTTTCTTT. Its translation is CASSQGGAPEAFF. This chain uses TRBV4-2 with TRBJ1-1; the D is unclear. The CDR3 length is 13 residues. Between the trimmed V and J ends, which lost 1 base and 6 bases, there was a span of 9 bases. Germline CDR1 LGHNA, CDR2 YNFKEQ.

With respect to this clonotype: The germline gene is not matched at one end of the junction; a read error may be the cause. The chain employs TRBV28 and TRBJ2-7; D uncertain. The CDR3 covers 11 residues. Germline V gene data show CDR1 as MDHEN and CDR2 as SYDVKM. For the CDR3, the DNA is TGTGCCAGCAGTTCACTGTACGAGCGGTACTTC. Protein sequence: CASSSLYERYF.

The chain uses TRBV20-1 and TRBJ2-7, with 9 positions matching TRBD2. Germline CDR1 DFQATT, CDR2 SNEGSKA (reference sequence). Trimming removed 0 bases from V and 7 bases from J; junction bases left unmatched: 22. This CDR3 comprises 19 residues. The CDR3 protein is CSARDPSGKSRLAYNEQYF. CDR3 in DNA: TGCAGTGCTAGAGATCCTAGCGGGAAATCCCGATTAGCCTACAATGAGCAGTACTTC.

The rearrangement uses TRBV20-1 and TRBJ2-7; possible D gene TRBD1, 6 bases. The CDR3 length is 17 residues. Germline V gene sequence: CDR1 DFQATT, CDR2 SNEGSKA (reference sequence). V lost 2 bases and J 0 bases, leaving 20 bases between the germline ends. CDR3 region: CSARRARGGASSYEQYF. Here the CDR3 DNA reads TGCAGTGCTAGAAGGGCCAGGGGTGGCGCGAGCTCCTACGAGCAGTACTTC.

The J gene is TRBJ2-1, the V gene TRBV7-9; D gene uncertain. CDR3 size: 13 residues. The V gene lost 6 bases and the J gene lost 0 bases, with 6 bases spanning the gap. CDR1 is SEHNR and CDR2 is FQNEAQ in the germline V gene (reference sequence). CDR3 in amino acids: CASRQSSYNEQFF. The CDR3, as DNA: TGTGCCAGCAGACAGAGCTCCTACAATGAGCAGTTCTTC.

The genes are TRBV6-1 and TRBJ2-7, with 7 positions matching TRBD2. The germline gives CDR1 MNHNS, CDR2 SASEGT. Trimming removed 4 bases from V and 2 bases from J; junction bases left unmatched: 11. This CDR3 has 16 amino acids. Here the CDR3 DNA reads TGTGCCAGCAGTGGATACACCTCGGGACTAACCTACGAGCAGTACTTC. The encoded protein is CASSGYTSGLTYEQYF.

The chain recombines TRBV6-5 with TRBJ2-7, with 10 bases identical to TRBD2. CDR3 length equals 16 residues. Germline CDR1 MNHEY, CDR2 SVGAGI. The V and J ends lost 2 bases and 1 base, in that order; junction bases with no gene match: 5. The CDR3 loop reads CASSYAIAGGSYEQYF. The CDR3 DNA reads TGTGCCAGCAGTTACGCGATAGCGGGAGGTTCCTACGAGCAGTACTTC.

This CDR3 is CASSLGQLDTQYF. In DNA form, the CDR3 reads TGTGCCAGCAGTTTAGGCCAGCTAGATACGCAGTATTTT. The chain links TRBV28 to TRBJ2-3; D unclear. Germline V gives CDR1 MDHEN, CDR2 SYDVKM. Trimming stripped 2 bases from V and 5 bases from J, with 8 bases between. The CDR3 covers 13 residues. Using reference TRBV28 and TRBJ2-3 for the parts outside the CDR3, the full variable domain is DVKVTQSSRYLVKRTGEKVFLECVQDMDHENMFWYRQDPGLGLRLIYFSYDVKMKEKGDIPEGYSVSREKKERFSLILESASTNQTSMYLCASSLGQLDTQYFGPGTRLTVL.

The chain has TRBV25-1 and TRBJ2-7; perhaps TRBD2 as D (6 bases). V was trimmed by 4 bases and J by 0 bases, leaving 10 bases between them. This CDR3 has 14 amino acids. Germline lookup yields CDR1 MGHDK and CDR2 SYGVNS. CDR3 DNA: TGTGCCAGCAGTGCTGACGGGAGCTCCTACGAGCAGTACTTC. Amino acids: CASSADGSSYEQYF.

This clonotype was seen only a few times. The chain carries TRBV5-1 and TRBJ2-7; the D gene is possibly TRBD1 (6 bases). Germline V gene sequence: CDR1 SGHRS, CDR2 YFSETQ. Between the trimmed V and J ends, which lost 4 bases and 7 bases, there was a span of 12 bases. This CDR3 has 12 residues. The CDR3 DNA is TGCGCCAGCAGCGCACAGGGTCTTGAGCAGTACTTC. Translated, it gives CASSAQGLEQYF.

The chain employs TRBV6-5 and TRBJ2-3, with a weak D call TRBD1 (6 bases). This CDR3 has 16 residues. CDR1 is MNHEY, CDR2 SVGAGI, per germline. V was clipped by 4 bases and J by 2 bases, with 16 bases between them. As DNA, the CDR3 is TGTGCCAGCAGTTCAATCAGGACAGTAATCACAGATACGCAGTATTTT. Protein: CASSSIRTVITDTQYF.

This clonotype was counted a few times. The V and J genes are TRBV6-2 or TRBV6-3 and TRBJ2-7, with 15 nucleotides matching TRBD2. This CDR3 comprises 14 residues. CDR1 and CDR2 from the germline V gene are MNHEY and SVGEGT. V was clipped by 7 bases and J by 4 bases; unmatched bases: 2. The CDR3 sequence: CASTGTSGRYEQYF. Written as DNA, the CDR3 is TGTGCCAGCACCGGGACTAGCGGGAGGTACGAGCAGTACTTC.

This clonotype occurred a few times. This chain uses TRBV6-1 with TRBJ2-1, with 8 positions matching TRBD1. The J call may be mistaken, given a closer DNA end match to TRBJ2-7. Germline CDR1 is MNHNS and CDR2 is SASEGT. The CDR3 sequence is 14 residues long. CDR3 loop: CASSYTRTGYEQYF. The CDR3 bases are TGTGCCAGCAGTTATACTCGGACAGGGTATGAGCAGTACTTC.

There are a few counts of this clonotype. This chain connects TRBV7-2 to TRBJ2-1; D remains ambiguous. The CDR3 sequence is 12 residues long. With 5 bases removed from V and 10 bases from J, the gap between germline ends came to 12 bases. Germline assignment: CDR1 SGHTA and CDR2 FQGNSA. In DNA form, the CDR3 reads TGTGCCAGCAGCAAGGGAAGCCACGAGCAGTTCTTC. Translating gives CASSKGSHEQFF. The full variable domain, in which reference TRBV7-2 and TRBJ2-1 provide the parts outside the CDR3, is GAGVSQSPSNKVTEKGKDVELRCDPISGHTALYWYRQSLGQGLEFLIYFQGNSAPDKSGLPSDRFSAERTGGSVSTLTIQRTQQEDSAVYLCASSKGSHEQFFGPGTRLTVL.

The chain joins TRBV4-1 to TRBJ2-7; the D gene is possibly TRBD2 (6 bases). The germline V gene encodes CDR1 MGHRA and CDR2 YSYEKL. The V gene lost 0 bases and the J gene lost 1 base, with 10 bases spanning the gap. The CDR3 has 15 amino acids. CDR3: CASSQDGDSSYEQYF. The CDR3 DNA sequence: TGCGCCAGCAGCCAAGATGGGGACTCTTCCTACGAGCAGTACTTC.

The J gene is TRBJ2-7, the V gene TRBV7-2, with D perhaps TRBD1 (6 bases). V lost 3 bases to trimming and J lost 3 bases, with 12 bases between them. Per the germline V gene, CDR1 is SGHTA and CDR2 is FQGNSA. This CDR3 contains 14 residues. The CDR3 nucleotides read TGTGCCAGCAGCTTCTCGGGACAAGGCTACGAGCAGTACTTC. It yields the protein CASSFSGQGYEQYF.

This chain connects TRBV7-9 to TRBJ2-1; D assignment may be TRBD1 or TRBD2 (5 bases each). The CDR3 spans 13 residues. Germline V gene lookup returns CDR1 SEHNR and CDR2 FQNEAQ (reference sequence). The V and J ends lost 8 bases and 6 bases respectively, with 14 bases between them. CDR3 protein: CASAHSGGNEQFF. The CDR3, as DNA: TGTGCCAGCGCCCACTCTGGGGGCAATGAGCAGTTCTTC. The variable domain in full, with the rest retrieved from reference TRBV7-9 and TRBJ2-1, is DTGVSQNPRHKITKRGQNVTFRCDPISEHNRLYWYRQTLGQGPEFLTYFQNEAQLEKSRLLSDRFSAERPKGSFSTLEIQRTEQGDSAMYLCASAHSGGNEQFFGPGTRLTVL.

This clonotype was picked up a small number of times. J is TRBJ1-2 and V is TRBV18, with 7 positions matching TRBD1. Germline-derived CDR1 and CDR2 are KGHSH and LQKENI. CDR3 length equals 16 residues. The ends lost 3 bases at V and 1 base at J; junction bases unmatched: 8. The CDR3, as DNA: TGTGCCAGCTCACCGGTACAGGGGACCCTTAACTATGGCTACACCTTC. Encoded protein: CASSPVQGTLNYGYTF.

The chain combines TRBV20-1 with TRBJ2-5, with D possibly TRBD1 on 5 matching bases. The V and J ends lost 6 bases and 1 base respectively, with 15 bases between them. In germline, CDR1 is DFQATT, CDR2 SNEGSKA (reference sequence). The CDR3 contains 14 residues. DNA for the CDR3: TGCAGTGCCGTGGCGACAGTTGGCCAAGAGACCCAGTACTTC. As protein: CSAVATVGQETQYF.

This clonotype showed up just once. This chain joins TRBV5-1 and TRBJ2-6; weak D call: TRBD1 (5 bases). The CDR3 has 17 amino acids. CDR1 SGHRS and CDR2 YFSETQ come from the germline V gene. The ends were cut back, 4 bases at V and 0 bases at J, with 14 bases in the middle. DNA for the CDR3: TGCGCCAGCAGCAGTGCAGGGAACCCCTCTGGGGCCAACGTCCTGACTTTC. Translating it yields CASSSAGNPSGANVLTF.

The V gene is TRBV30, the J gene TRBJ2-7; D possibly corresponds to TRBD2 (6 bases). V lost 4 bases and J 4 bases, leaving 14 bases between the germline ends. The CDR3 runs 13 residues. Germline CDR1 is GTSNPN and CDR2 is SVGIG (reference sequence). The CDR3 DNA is TGTGCCTGGAAACGGTCAGGAGGGTACGAGCAGTACTTC. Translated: CAWKRSGGYEQYF.

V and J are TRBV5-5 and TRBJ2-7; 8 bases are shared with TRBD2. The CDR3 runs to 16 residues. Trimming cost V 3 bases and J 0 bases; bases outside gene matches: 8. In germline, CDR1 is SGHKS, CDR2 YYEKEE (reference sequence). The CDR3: CASSSRLARVSYEQYF. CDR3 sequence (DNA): TGTGCCAGCAGCTCGAGACTAGCGAGGGTCTCCTACGAGCAGTACTTC.